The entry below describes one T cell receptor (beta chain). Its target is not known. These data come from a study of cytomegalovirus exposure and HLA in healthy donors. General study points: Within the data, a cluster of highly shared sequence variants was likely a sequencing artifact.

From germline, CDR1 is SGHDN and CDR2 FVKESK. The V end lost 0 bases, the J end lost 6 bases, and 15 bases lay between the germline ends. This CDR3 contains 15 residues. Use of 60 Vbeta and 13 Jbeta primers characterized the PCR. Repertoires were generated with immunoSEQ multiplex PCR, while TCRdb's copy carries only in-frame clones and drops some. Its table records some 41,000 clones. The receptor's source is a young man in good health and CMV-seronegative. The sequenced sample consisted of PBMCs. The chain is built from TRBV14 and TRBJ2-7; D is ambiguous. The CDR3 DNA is TGTGCCAGCAGCCAAGAGATTGGTTCTCCTAGCGAGCAGTACTTC. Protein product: CASSQEIGSPSEQYF.